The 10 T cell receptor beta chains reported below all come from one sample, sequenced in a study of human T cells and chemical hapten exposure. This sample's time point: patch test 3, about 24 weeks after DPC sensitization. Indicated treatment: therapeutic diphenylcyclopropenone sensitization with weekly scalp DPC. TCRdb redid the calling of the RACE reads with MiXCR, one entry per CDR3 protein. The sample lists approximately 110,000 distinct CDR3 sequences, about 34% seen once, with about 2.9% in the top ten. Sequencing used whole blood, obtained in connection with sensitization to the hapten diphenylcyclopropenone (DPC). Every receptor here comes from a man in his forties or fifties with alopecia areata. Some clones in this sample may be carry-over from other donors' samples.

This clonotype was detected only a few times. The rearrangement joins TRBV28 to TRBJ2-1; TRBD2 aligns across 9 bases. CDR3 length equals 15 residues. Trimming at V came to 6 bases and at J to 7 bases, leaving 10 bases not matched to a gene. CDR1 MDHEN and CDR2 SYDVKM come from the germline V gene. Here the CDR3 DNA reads TGTGCCAGCAGCCTAAGGACTAGCGTCCGTAATGAGCAGTTCTTC. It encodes CASSLRTSVRNEQFF.

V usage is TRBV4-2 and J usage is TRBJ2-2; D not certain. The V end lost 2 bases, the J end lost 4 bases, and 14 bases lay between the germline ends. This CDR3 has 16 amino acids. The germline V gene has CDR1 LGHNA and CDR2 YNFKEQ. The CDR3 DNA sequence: TGTGCCAGCAGCCAATCCCCTCGATCCGGCACCGGGGAGCTGTTTTTT. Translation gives CASSQSPRSGTGELFF.

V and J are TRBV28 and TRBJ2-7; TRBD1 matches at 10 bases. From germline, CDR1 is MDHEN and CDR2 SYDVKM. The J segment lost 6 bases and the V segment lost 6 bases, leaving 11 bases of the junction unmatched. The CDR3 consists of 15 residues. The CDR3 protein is CASSPGGQGFGEQYF. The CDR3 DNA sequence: TGTGCCAGCAGCCCTGGGGGACAGGGGTTCGGCGAGCAGTACTTC.

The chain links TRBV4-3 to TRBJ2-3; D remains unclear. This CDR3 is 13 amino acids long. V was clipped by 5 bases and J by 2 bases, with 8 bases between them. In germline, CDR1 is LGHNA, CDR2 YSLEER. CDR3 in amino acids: CASSSHHTDTQYF. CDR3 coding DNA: TGCGCCAGCAGCTCCCACCACACAGATACGCAGTATTTT.

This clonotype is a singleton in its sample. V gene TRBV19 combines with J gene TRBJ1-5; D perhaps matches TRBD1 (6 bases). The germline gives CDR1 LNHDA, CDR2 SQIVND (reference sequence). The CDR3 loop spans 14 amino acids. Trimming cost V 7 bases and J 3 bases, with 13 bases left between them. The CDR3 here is CASTAGANNQPQHF. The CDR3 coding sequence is TGTGCCAGTACGGCAGGGGCTAACAATCAGCCCCAGCATTTT.

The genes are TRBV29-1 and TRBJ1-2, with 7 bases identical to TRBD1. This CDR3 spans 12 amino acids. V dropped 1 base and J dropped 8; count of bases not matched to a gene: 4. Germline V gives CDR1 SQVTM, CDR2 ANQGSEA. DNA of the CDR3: TGCAGCGTTGAAGGACAGGGTAGAGGCTACACCTTC. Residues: CSVEGQGRGYTF.

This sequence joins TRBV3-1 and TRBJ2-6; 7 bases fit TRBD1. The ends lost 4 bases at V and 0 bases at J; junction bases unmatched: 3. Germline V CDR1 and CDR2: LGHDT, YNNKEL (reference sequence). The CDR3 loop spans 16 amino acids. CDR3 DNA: TGTGCCAGCAGCCGGGGACAGCTCTCTGGGGCCAACGTCCTGACTTTC. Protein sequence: CASSRGQLSGANVLTF.

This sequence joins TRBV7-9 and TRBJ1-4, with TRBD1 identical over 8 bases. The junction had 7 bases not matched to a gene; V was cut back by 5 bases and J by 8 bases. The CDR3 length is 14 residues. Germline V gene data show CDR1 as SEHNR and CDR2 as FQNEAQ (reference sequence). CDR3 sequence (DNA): TGTGCCAGCAGCCCTTCGACAGGGGTAGAAAAACTGTTTTTT. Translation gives CASSPSTGVEKLFF. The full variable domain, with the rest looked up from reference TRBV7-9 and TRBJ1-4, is DTGVSQNPRHKITKRGQNVTFRCDPISEHNRLYWYRQTLGQGPEFLTYFQNEAQLEKSRLLSDRFSAERPKGSFSTLEIQRTEQGDSAMYLCASSPSTGVEKLFFGSGTQLSVL.

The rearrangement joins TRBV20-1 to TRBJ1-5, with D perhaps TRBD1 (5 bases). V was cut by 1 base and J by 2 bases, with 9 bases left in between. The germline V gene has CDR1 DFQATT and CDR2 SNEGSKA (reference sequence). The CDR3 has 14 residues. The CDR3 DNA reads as TGCAGTGCTAGAGGAGGGGCAGGCAATCAGCCCCAGCATTTT. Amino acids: CSARGGAGNQPQHF.

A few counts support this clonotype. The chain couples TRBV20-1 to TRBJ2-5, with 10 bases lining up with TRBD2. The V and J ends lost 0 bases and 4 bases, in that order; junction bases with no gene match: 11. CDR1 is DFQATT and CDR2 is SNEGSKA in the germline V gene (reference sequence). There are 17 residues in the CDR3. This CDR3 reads CSARDPSGRAAGETQYF. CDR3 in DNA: TGCAGTGCTAGAGATCCCAGCGGGAGGGCCGCAGGAGAGACCCAGTACTTC.